The next 12 T cell receptor beta chains were all read from a single sample in a study of Graves' ophthalmopathy and Graves' hyperthyroidism. Amplification of TCR beta CDR3 regions used RNA transcripts. First-round RT-PCR employed HTBI primers, with a second-round multiplex PCR after it. MiXCR, run by TCRdb on the multiplex PCR reads, gives a single entry per CDR3 protein. The table records 300,000 to 350,000 distinct CDR3 sequences, 17% of them present only once. Specimen: peripheral blood. The receptors here all came from an adult man with Graves' ophthalmopathy.

This clonotype was seen many times. This chain links TRBV20-1 with TRBJ2-7; 9 nucleotides line up with TRBD2. The CDR3 is 16 amino acids. Germline CDR1 is DFQATT and CDR2 is SNEGSKA (reference sequence). J was trimmed by 7 bases and V by 0 bases; bases with no gene match: 13. As DNA, the CDR3 is TGCAGTGCTAGAGATCCTACGGCGGGAGGGCCTGGAGAGCAGTACTTC. Its translation: CSARDPTAGGPGEQYF.

This clonotype was detected ten times or more. The chain couples TRBV5-1 to TRBJ1-6; D perhaps matches TRBD1 (5 bases). V was cut by 4 bases and J by 10 bases, with 15 bases left in between. This CDR3 spans 14 amino acids. Germline V gene lookup returns CDR1 SGHRS and CDR2 YFSETQ. The CDR3 nucleotides read TGCGCCAGCAGCACCCGGGACGGCGGGTCACCCCTCCACTTT. Translation: CASSTRDGGSPLHF.

This clonotype was picked up many times. Being one base from a much bigger clone, this may be a read error. The V and J genes are TRBV20-1 and TRBJ2-7; tentatively, D is TRBD2 (5 bases). CDR3 size: 13 residues. Per the germline V gene, CDR1 is DFQATT and CDR2 is SNEGSKA (reference sequence). CDR3: CSAGAASSHEQYF. The CDR3 DNA sequence: TGCAGTGCTGGAGCGGCGAGCTCCCACGAGCAGTACTTC.

This clonotype was found many times. V and J are TRBV5-1 and TRBJ2-2, with D tentatively TRBD1 or TRBD2 (5 bases each). CDR1 is SGHRS, CDR2 YFSETQ, per germline. Trimming shortened V by 4 bases and J by 1 base, and 17 bases separated the two germline ends. There are 17 residues in the CDR3. The DNA for the CDR3 is TGCGCCAGCAGCCTAACCTCCAGCGGACAGAACACCGGGGAGCTGTTTTTT. Encoded protein: CASSLTSSGQNTGELFF.

This clonotype was seen many times. The genes are TRBV6-2 or TRBV6-3 and TRBJ2-5; 8 bases are shared with TRBD2. Germline lookup yields CDR1 MNHEY and CDR2 SVGEGT. V dropped 7 bases and J dropped 4; count of bases not matched to a gene: 11. The length of the CDR3 is 15 residues. The CDR3 spells CASNSQRGRGETQYF. The DNA for the CDR3 is TGTGCCAGCAACTCCCAGCGGGGGAGGGGAGAGACCCAGTACTTC.

This clonotype showed up many times. The chain couples TRBV30 to TRBJ1-6; D not certain. Germline assignment: CDR1 GTSNPN and CDR2 SVGIG (reference sequence). V lost 4 bases and J 0 bases, leaving 7 bases between the germline ends. The CDR3 is 14 amino acids. CDR3 protein: CAWNTASYNSPLHF. The CDR3 DNA is TGTGCCTGGAATACAGCCTCCTATAATTCACCCCTCCACTTT.

This clonotype has a count of ten or more. The genes are TRBV6-5 and TRBJ2-7, with TRBD2 matching over 13 bases. The germline V gene encodes CDR1 MNHEY and CDR2 SVGAGI. This CDR3 is 16 amino acids long. The V gene end was trimmed by 5 bases and the J gene end by 0 bases; junction bases not matched to a gene: 4. The CDR3 sequence is CASSTRTSGSSYEQYF. The CDR3 DNA is TGTGCCAGCAGTACGAGGACTAGCGGGAGCTCCTACGAGCAGTACTTC.

This clonotype was counted at least ten times. The chain uses TRBV6-1 and TRBJ1-6; D uncertain. Germline V gene lookup returns CDR1 MNHNS and CDR2 SASEGT. The CDR3 length is 14 residues. Trimming stripped 0 bases from V and 4 bases from J, with 4 bases between. CDR3 nucleotides: TGTGCCAGCAGTGAAGCTGAATATAATTCACCCCTCCACTTT. Translated, it gives CASSEAEYNSPLHF.

This clonotype has ten or more counts. The rearrangement links TRBV19 to TRBJ1-2, with unresolved D. Germline V gene lookup returns CDR1 LNHDA and CDR2 SQIVND (reference sequence). The CDR3 is 13 amino acids. V gave up 5 bases and J gave up 6 bases, with 13 bases separating them. The CDR3 here is CASSSFGGDGYTF. DNA for the CDR3: TGTGCCAGTAGTTCTTTCGGTGGAGATGGCTACACCTTC.

This clonotype was picked up many times. The J gene is TRBJ2-5, the V gene TRBV24-1; 9 bases agree with TRBD2. The CDR3 is 14 amino acids. The V and J ends lost 4 bases and 2 bases, in that order; junction bases with no gene match: 1. Germline values: CDR1 KGHDR, CDR2 SFDVKD. The CDR3, as DNA: TGTGCCACCAGTGAAGGACTAGCGCAAGAGACCCAGTACTTC. This codes for CATSEGLAQETQYF.

This clonotype was recorded at least ten times. The rearrangement joins TRBV11-2 to TRBJ2-7; the match to TRBD1 covers 7 bases. The V segment lost 2 bases and the J segment 3 bases; nucleotides outside the gene matches: 7. Per the germline V gene, CDR1 is SGHAT and CDR2 is FQNNGV. The CDR3 is 15 amino acids. This CDR3 reads CASSLRPGQSYEQYF. The CDR3 coding sequence is TGTGCCAGCAGCTTACGACCGGGACAGAGCTACGAGCAGTACTTC.

This clonotype was observed at least ten times. The chain has TRBV6-5 and TRBJ1-6, with D tentatively TRBD1 (5 bases). CDR3 size: 15 residues. Germline V CDR1 and CDR2: MNHEY, SVGAGI. The V gene lost 1 base and the J gene lost 8 bases, with 12 bases spanning the gap. This CDR3 is CASSYYRRQHSPLHF. In DNA form, the CDR3 reads TGTGCCAGCAGTTACTACAGGCGACAACATTCACCCCTCCACTTT.